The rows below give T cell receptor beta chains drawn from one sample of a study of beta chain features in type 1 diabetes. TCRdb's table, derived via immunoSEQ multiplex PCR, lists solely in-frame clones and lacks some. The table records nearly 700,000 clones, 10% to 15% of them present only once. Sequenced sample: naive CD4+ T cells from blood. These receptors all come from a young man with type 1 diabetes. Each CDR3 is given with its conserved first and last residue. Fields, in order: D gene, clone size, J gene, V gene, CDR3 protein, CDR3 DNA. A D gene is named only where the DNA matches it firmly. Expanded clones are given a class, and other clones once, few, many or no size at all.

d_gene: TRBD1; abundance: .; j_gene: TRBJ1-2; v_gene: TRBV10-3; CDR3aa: CASTGGLLGYTF; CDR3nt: TGTGCCAGCACAGGGGGCTTATTGGGCTACACCTTC
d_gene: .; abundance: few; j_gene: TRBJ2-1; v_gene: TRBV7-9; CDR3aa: CASTLTSSYNEQFF; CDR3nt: TGTGCCAGCACCCTTACCAGCTCCTACAATGAGCAGTTCTTC
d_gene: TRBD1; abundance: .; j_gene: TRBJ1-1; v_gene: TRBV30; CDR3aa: CAWIRQGAKHTEAFF; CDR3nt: TGTGCCTGGATCAGACAGGGGGCGAAACACACTGAAGCTTTCTTT
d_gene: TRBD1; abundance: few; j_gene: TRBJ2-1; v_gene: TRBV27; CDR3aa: CASSTPGQVYNEQFF; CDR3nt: TGTGCCAGCAGTACCCCCGGACAGGTTTACAATGAGCAGTTCTTC
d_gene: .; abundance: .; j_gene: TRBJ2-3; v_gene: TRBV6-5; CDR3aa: CASSYSGTRRTQYF; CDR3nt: TGTGCCAGCAGTTACTCCGGGACTCGACGTACGCAGTATTTT
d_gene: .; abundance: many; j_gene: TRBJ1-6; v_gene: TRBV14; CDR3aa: CASSQGGGKNSPLHF; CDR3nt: TGTGCCAGCAGCCAAGGAGGGGGAAAGAATTCACCCCTCCACTTT
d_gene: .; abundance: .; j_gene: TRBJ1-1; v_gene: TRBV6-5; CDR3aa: CASSYMGVGTEAFF; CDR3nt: TGTGCCAGCAGTTACATGGGGGTAGGCACTGAAGCTTTCTTT
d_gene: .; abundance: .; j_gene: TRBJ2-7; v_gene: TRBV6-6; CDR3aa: CASSSQGQGSEQYF; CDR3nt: TGTGCCAGCAGTTCACAGGGCCAGGGCTCCGAGCAGTACTTC
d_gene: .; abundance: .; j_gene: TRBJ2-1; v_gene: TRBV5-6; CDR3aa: CASSLDRFYNEQFF; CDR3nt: TGTGCCAGCAGCCTGGACAGATTCTACAATGAGCAGTTCTTC
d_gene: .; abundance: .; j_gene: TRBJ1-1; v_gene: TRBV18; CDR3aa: CASSGVGANTEAFF; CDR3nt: TGTGCCAGCTCAGGGGTTGGAGCGAACACTGAAGCTTTCTTT
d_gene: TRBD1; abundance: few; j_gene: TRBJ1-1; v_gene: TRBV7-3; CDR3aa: CASSPDRANTEAFF; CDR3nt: TGTGCCAGCAGCCCGGACAGGGCGAACACTGAAGCTTTCTTT
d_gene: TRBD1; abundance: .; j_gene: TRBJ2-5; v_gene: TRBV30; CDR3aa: CAWTIHNPTKPRDRPKETQYF; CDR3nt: TGTGCCTGGACAATCCATAACCCGACCAAACCAAGGGACAGACCGAAAGAGACCCAGTACTTC
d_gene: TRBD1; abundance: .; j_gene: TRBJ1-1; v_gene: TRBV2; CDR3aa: CATTGENTEAFF; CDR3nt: TGTGCCACGACAGGGGAGAACACTGAAGCTTTCTTT
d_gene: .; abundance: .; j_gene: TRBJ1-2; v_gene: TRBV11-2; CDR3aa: CASSLGNYGYTF; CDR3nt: TGTGCCAGCAGCTTAGGAAACTATGGCTACACCTTC
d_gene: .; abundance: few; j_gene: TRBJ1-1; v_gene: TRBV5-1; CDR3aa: CASSLQPTNTEAFF; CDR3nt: TGCGCCAGCAGCTTGCAACCTACGAACACTGAAGCTTTCTTT
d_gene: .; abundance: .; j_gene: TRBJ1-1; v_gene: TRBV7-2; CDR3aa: CASSLDRANTEAFF; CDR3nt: TGTGCCAGCAGCTTAGACAGGGCGAACACTGAAGCTTTCTTT
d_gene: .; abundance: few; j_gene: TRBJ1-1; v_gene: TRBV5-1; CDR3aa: CASSLAGVTEAFF; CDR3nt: TGCGCCAGCAGCTTGGCGGGTGTCACTGAAGCTTTCTTT
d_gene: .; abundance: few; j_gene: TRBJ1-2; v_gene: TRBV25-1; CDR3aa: CASSVGATVGYTF; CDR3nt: TGTGCCAGCAGTGTTGGAGCGACCGTGGGCTACACCTTC
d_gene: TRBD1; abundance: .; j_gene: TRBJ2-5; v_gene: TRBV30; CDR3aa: CAWAGTALGETQYF; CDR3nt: TGTGCCTGGGCCGGGACAGCCCTTGGGGAGACCCAGTACTTC
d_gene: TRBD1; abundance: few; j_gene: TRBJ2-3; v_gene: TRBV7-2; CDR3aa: CASSSDRSSTDTQYF; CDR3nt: TGTGCCAGCAGTTCGGACAGGTCGAGCACAGATACGCAGTATTTT
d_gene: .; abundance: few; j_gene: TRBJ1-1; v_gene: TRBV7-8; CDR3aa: CASSLEGFRAEAFF; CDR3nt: TGTGCCAGCAGCTTAGAGGGGTTCAGGGCTGAAGCTTTCTTT
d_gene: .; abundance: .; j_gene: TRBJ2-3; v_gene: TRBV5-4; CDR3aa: CASSLVRSSTDTQYF; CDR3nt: TGTGCCAGCAGCTTAGTCAGATCTAGCACAGATACGCAGTATTTT